The 29 T cell receptor beta chains below come from one sample, sequenced in a study of siplizumab effects on memory and regulatory T cells. This table comes from immunoSEQ multiplex PCR, and its TCRdb copy is limited to in-frame clones, with some not included. The sample yields 60,000 to 70,000 clones, around nine tenths seen once. The sample consisted of Tregs sorted from blood. The receptors here all came from a human donor in good health.

The rearrangement uses TRBV2 and TRBJ2-3; maybe TRBD2 (6 bases). V was cut by 6 bases and J by 0 bases, with 7 bases left in between. Germline assignment: CDR1 SNHLY and CDR2 FYNNEI. There are 13 residues in the CDR3. CDR3 sequence reads: CASRSGSTDTQYF. CDR3 DNA sequence: TGTGCCAGCAGGAGCGGGAGCACAGATACGCAGTATTTT.

This clone was counted only a few times. V and J are TRBV28 and TRBJ2-1; perhaps TRBD1 as D (6 bases). Trimming removed 6 bases from V and 8 bases from J, with 14 bases in between. CDR3 length equals 13 residues. Germline V CDR1 and CDR2: MDHEN, SYDVKM. CDR3 nucleotide sequence: TGTGCCAGCAGGGCAGGGGCGTTCGATGAGCAGTTCTTC. Encoded protein: CASRAGAFDEQFF.

The V gene is TRBV28, the J gene TRBJ1-1; tentatively, D is TRBD1 (6 bases). Per germline, CDR1 MDHEN and CDR2 SYDVKM. Trimming left V 6 bases short and J 3 bases short, with 11 bases between. This CDR3 spans 13 amino acids. The CDR3 loop reads CASRQGGDTEAFF. The DNA for the CDR3 is TGTGCCAGCAGACAGGGAGGGGACACTGAAGCTTTCTTT.

The rearrangement uses TRBV7-9 and TRBJ2-2, with a tentative D call TRBD1 (6 bases). From germline, CDR1 is SEHNR and CDR2 FQNEAQ (reference sequence). Between the trimmed V and J ends, which lost 7 bases and 6 bases, there was a span of 12 bases. CDR3 length equals 13 residues. DNA for the CDR3: TGTGCCAGCAAATCGAGACAGGCCGGGGAGCTGTTTTTT. Translating it yields CASKSRQAGELFF.

The chain links TRBV6-6 to TRBJ2-5; D unclear. This CDR3 has 14 amino acids. V dropped 2 bases and J dropped 7 bases, with 14 bases sitting between them. Germline-derived CDR1 and CDR2 are MNHNY and SVGAGI (reference sequence). CDR3: CASSYPAPAATQYF. The CDR3 bases are TGTGCCAGCAGTTACCCAGCCCCGGCCGCGACCCAGTACTTC.

The rearrangement uses TRBV29-1 and TRBJ2-7; D may be TRBD2 (5 bases). The CDR3 runs to 13 residues. Trimming shortened V by 3 bases and J by 6 bases, and 15 bases separated the two germline ends. Germline CDR1 reads SQVTM; CDR2 reads ANQGSEA. The CDR3 coding sequence is TGCAGCGTTGAGCTAGCTCTCTCGGGCGAGCAGTACTTC. It specifies CSVELALSGEQYF.

J is TRBJ2-7 and V is TRBV29-1, with D possibly being TRBD1 or TRBD2 (5 bases each). Germline assignment: CDR1 SQVTM and CDR2 ANQGSEA. V lost 4 bases, J lost 2 bases, and 12 bases lay in between. The CDR3 length is 13 residues. CDR3 in DNA: TGCAGCGTTGTAGGGCCGGGACCCTACGAGCAGTACTTC. Amino acid sequence: CSVVGPGPYEQYF.

This clone has just one count. V gene TRBV5-1 combines with J gene TRBJ1-1; D unresolved. Germline values: CDR1 SGHRS, CDR2 YFSETQ. Trimming took 3 bases from V and 4 from J, leaving 10 bases between them. The CDR3 covers 13 residues. The CDR3 DNA reads as TGCGCCAGCAGCTCCAAGCTGGGCACTGAAGCTTTCTTT. It specifies CASSSKLGTEAFF.

Only one count was recorded for this clone. The V and J genes are TRBV6-6 and TRBJ1-2, with unresolved D. V lost 2 bases, J lost 4 bases, and 11 bases lay in between. CDR1 is MNHNY and CDR2 is SVGAGI in the germline V gene (reference sequence). This CDR3 spans 14 amino acids. This CDR3 reads CASSYGRVFYGYTF. In nucleotides, the CDR3 is TGTGCCAGCAGTTACGGCAGAGTATTCTATGGCTACACCTTC.

The chain has TRBV18 and TRBJ1-2, with D possibly matching TRBD1 (5 bases). This CDR3 has 13 amino acids. V lost 6 bases, J lost 1 base, and 9 bases lay in between. Per germline, CDR1 KGHSH and CDR2 LQKENI. Written as DNA, the CDR3 is TGTGCCAGCTCGCCAGGGATTAACTATGGCTACACCTTC. The encoded protein is CASSPGINYGYTF. The entire variable domain, with the rest obtained from reference TRBV18 and TRBJ1-2, is as follows: NAGVMQNPRHLVRRRGQEARLRCSPMKGHSHVYWYRQLPEEGLKFMVYLQKENIIDESGMPKERFSAEFPKEGPSILRIQQVVRGDSAAYFCASSPGINYGYTFGSGTRLTVV.

The rearrangement uses TRBV5-5 and TRBJ1-4; 7 bases agree with TRBD1. Germline V gene data show CDR1 as SGHKS and CDR2 as YYEKEE (reference sequence). The CDR3 spans 14 residues. Unmatched junction bases numbered 7, after V lost 4 bases and J lost 7 bases. The CDR3, as DNA: TGTGCCAGCAGCGTGACAGGGTCCGGTGAAAAACTGTTTTTT. This sequence encodes CASSVTGSGEKLFF.

V is TRBV6-1 and J is TRBJ1-6; D gene uncertain. Germline-derived CDR1 and CDR2 are MNHNS and SASEGT. This CDR3 is 15 amino acids long. The V gene lost 4 bases and the J gene lost 9 bases, with 16 bases spanning the gap. DNA for the CDR3: TGTGCCAGCAGTGCCGATGGGTCCGGGAGTTCACCCCTCCACTTT. It encodes CASSADGSGSSPLHF.

The chain joins TRBV2 to TRBJ2-7; TRBD2 is a possible D gene (7 bases). Germline lookup yields CDR1 SNHLY and CDR2 FYNNEI. V lost 10 bases to trimming and J lost 4 bases, with 17 bases between them. CDR3 length: 13 amino acids. The CDR3 here is CATQGRVGYEQYF. The CDR3 coding sequence is TGTGCCACCCAGGGGAGGGTGGGGTACGAGCAGTACTTC.

The V call is TRBV10-3, the J call TRBJ2-1; the D gene is possibly TRBD2 (6 bases). The germline V gene has CDR1 ENHRY and CDR2 SYGVKD. The CDR3 has 17 residues. Trimming stripped 6 bases from V and 1 base from J, with 19 bases between. The CDR3 region is CAISAPREKFSYNEQFF. The DNA of the CDR3 is TGTGCCATCAGCGCTCCACGGGAGAAATTTTCCTACAATGAGCAGTTCTTC.

This clone was found a few times. The chain uses TRBV5-1 and TRBJ1-1, with D maybe TRBD1 (5 bases). CDR1 and CDR2 (germline): SGHRS, YFSETQ. This CDR3 comprises 14 residues. V was pared by 2 bases and J by 0 bases, with 8 bases between. CDR3 in amino acids: CASSLHRMNTEAFF. Written as DNA, the CDR3 is TGCGCCAGCAGCTTACACAGGATGAACACTGAAGCTTTCTTT.

This chain uses TRBV15 with TRBJ1-6, with D possibly being TRBD1 (5 bases). The V gene's germline CDR1 is LNHNV and CDR2 YYDKDF (reference sequence). The CDR3 totals 15 residues. Deletions cut 0 bases from V and 9 bases from J, with 12 bases between. The CDR3 nucleotides are TGTGCCACCAGCAGAGATCGAGGGGTCGGTTCACCCCTCCACTTT. The encoded protein is CATSRDRGVGSPLHF.

The DNA for the CDR3 is TGCAGCGTAGATACCCGCCAGGGGGCGGGGGGCTACACCTTC. Its translation: CSVDTRQGAGGYTF. The chain uses TRBV29-1 and TRBJ1-2, with 8 nucleotides matching TRBD1. V dropped 6 bases and J dropped 8; count of bases not matched to a gene: 14. The germline gives CDR1 SQVTM, CDR2 ANQGSEA. The CDR3 is 14 amino acids.

This clone occurred a few times. In DNA form, the CDR3 reads TGTGCTAGTGGTTTCCAGGGGAACACTGAAGCTTTCTTT. Translated, it gives CASGFQGNTEAFF. V usage is TRBV12-5 and J usage is TRBJ1-1; possible D gene TRBD1, 5 bases. V was trimmed by 3 bases and J by 1 base, leaving 6 bases between them. This CDR3 is 13 amino acids long. Per germline, CDR1 LGHNT and CDR2 FRNRAP. Filled out from reference TRBV12-5 and TRBJ1-1, the complete variable domain reads DARVTQTPRHKVTEMGQEVTMRCQPILGHNTVFWYRQTMMQGLELLAYFRNRAPLDDSGMPKDRFSAEMPDATLATLKIQPSEPRDSAVYFCASGFQGNTEAFFGQGTRLTVV.

The chain joins TRBV10-3 to TRBJ1-2; 8 nucleotides agree with TRBD1. V dropped 2 bases and J dropped 6; count of bases not matched to a gene: 8. From germline, CDR1 is ENHRY and CDR2 SYGVKD. CDR3 length: 15 amino acids. The DNA of the CDR3 is TGTGCCATCAGTGAGGAACGGACAGGGAGCAATGGCTACACCTTC. As protein: CAISEERTGSNGYTF.

V gene TRBV11-2 combines with J gene TRBJ1-3; D unclear. CDR1 is SGHAT and CDR2 is FQNNGV in the germline V gene. The V end was cut by 6 bases, the J end by 2 bases, with 5 bases between. This CDR3 has 12 residues. This chain's CDR3 is CASRGAGNTIYF. CDR3 in DNA: TGTGCCAGCAGGGGAGCTGGAAACACCATATATTTT.

This chain connects TRBV5-6 to TRBJ2-3, with no clear D. V was pared by 4 bases and J by 3 bases, with 18 bases between. The CDR3 runs 16 residues. Germline V gene lookup returns CDR1 SGHDT and CDR2 YYEEEE. For the CDR3, the DNA is TGTGCCAGCAGCCCAAGGATCAACCAACGGACAGATACGCAGTATTTT. It specifies CASSPRINQRTDTQYF.

The rearrangement joins TRBV29-1 to TRBJ2-1; the D gene is possibly TRBD2 (6 bases). CDR1 and CDR2 (germline): SQVTM, ANQGSEA. The CDR3 is 15 amino acids. With 5 bases removed from V and 1 base from J, the gap between germline ends came to 15 bases. CDR3 protein: CSVLGGTGSYNEQFF. DNA for the CDR3: TGCAGCGTTCTCGGCGGGACGGGATCCTACAATGAGCAGTTCTTC.

V is TRBV11-2 and J is TRBJ2-5; tentatively, D is TRBD1 (6 bases). Germline loops: CDR1 SGHAT, CDR2 FQNNGV. Trimming stripped 7 bases from V and 2 bases from J, with 14 bases between. The CDR3 runs 14 residues. The CDR3 here is CASNPAGQQETQYF. CDR3 bases: TGTGCCAGCAACCCAGCAGGACAGCAAGAGACCCAGTACTTC.

The genes are TRBV28 and TRBJ2-1; 8 positions match TRBD2. CDR1 MDHEN and CDR2 SYDVKM come from the germline V gene. J gave up 0 bases and V 4 bases, and 5 bases lay outside the gene matches. The CDR3 covers 16 residues. The CDR3 coding sequence is TGTGCCAGCAGTTCCTTAGCGGGAACCTCCTACAATGAGCAGTTCTTC. Its protein is CASSSLAGTSYNEQFF.

This chain joins TRBV12-5 and TRBJ1-2; D ambiguous. The CDR3 length is 15 residues. Trimming stripped 3 bases from V and 1 base from J, with 12 bases between. Germline-derived CDR1 and CDR2 are LGHNT and FRNRAP. The CDR3 here is CASGLLETNNYGYTF. Here the CDR3 DNA reads TGTGCTAGTGGTTTACTAGAGACCAATAACTATGGCTACACCTTC.

V gene TRBV28 combines with J gene TRBJ1-1, with D possibly TRBD1 on 5 matching bases. The V and J ends lost 11 bases and 3 bases respectively, with 13 bases between them. CDR1 MDHEN and CDR2 SYDVKM come from the germline V gene. The CDR3 totals 12 residues. CDR3 DNA: TGTGCCGTCAGGGAATGGGACACTGAAGCTTTCTTT. Translation gives CAVREWDTEAFF.

This clone showed up just once. CDR3 amino acids: CASTKGLAGAGELFF. The CDR3 DNA is TGTGCCAGCACCAAGGGGCTAGCGGGAGCCGGGGAGCTGTTTTTT. The chain joins TRBV7-2 to TRBJ2-2; TRBD2 agrees at 10 bases. The germline V gene has CDR1 SGHTA and CDR2 FQGNSA. With 7 bases clipped from V and 6 bases from J, the junction kept 8 bases outside the gene matches. The CDR3 runs to 15 residues.

This rearrangement joins TRBV30 to TRBJ1-6; D possibly corresponds to TRBD1 (6 bases). The V gene lost 4 bases and the J gene lost 2 bases, with 12 bases spanning the gap. CDR3 length equals 15 residues. Germline V lookup: CDR1 GTSNPN, CDR2 SVGIG (reference sequence). The DNA of the CDR3 is TGTGCCTGGAATTTACAGGGTGCCTATAATTCACCCCTCCACTTT. It codes for CAWNLQGAYNSPLHF.

The V call is TRBV29-1, the J call TRBJ2-7, with 9 nucleotides matching TRBD1. The CDR3 extends over 11 amino acids. Germline values: CDR1 SQVTM, CDR2 ANQGSEA. V dropped 6 bases and J dropped 5; count of bases not matched to a gene: 2. This chain's CDR3 is CSVGQGHEQYF. CDR3 nucleotide sequence: TGCAGCGTCGGACAGGGGCACGAGCAGTACTTC.